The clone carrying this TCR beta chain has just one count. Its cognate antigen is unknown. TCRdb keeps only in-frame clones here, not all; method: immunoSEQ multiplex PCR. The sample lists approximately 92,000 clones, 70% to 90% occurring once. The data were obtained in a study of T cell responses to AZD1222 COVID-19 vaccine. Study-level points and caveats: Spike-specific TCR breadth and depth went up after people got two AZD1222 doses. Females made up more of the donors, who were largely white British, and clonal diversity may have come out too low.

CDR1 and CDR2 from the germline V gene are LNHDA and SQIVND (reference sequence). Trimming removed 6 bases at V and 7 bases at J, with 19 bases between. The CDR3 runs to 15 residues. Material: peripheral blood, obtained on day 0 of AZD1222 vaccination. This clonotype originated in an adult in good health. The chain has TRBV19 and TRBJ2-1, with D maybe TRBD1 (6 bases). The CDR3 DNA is TGTGCCAGTAGCGACCCGGGAACAGGGTTGAATGAGCAGTTCTTC. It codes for CASSDPGTGLNEQFF.